This entry is about one T cell receptor (beta chain). This clonotype has more than one count but fewer than ten. Its antigen remains unidentified. It has no much larger one-base neighbor in the sample; base qualities were not kept. CDR1 SGHRS and CDR2 YFSETQ are derived from the germline V gene. From cysteine to phenylalanine, the CDR3 is 17 amino acids long. The retained sequence is limited to the CDR3, 51 bases, with the frame set at the first base. V and J lose 0 bases and 0 bases, and a span of 13 bases separates them. This sample is drawn from a study of tumor-infiltrating lymphocytes in primary liver carcinoma (TCRdb year 2017). Concerning the study at large: Hepatocellular carcinoma (four) or combined HCC and intrahepatic cholangiocarcinoma (one) was present in the five patients, who were three men and two women aged 30 to 69 years. The five patients had tumors staged T1-T3 N0M0, with maximum diameters ranging from about 4.2 to 10 cm. Samples yielded roughly 3.5 to 8 million productive TCRbeta reads; read depth did not differ significantly between tissue types. For each liver tumor, the study sampled five regions along with adjacent normal tissue and blood, and applied TCRbeta repertoire sequencing, expression microarrays and whole-exome sequencing. TCRbeta repertoire sequencing covered 35 specimens from 5 patients: around 25 tumor regions, 5 adjacent noncancerous liver tissues and 5 peripheral blood samples. The 25 or so tumor region samples were profiled with Agilent mRNA microarrays so that TCRbeta repertoire diversity could be related to the local molecular phenotype. Reproducibility between technical replicate repertoires was high, with correlation coefficients above 0.98 and mean shared-clone rates approximately 0.9. Results and caveats for the whole study, not just this receptor: Only roughly 7-24% of top clones appeared in all five regions of a tumor, which suggests that tumor-infiltrating T cells are spatially heterogeneous. Because only the TCR beta chain was sequenced and unpaired alpha chains were not captured, true repertoire diversity is likely underestimated. The study included only five patients, and the authors note findings should be validated in a larger study. Pairs of tumor regions showed greater repertoire overlap (mean about 35%) than tumor-adjacent pairs (roughly 17%) or tumor-blood pairs (approximately 15%), which is consistent with antigen-driven expansion. Comparison of CD4+ and CD8+ T cell repertoires was precluded by the use of bulk unsorted samples. The top 250 clones accounted for a significantly greater share of the repertoire in tumors than in blood (p = 0.039).

Using a constant-region primer and ProtoScript II reverse transcriptase, TCRbeta-specific cDNA was reverse-transcribed from 500 to 650 ng total RNA. TCRbeta libraries were built with three nested multiplex PCR rounds, a slightly modified ARM-PCR procedure. Multiplex TRBV1-TRBV30 forward primers and a Cbeta reverse primer were used in the first two PCR rounds, each of which was run for around 10 cycles. Sample barcodes and Illumina adapters were attached in a final 25-cycle PCR using Deep VentR polymerase. Before sequencing, amplicons between 200 and 500 bp were purified from gel using a QIAquick gel extraction kit. An Illumina HiSeq 2500 was used to sequence the TCRbeta amplicons, generating 250-bp paired-end reads. Per the authors' processing: Quality trimming of reads was performed with Trimmomatic v0.33, and paired reads were merged with FLASH v1.2.11 so that full CDR3 sequences could be recovered. MiGEC v1.2.1b assigned V, D and J germline segments to the rearranged TCRbeta sequences. Clonotype statistics, along with Shannon-Wiener diversity indices, were calculated using VDJtools v1.0.0. To reduce sampling bias, subsequent analyses other than the diversity analysis used only the 250 most abundant clonotypes in each sample. Through fastp at Q25 and MiXCR, TCRdb rebuilt clones from the public reads, retaining in-frame beta chains. Rows are unified per CDR3 protein, each entry keeping the most common DNA and genes. The V and J calls come from TCRdb's annotation, not from the publication. Across this sample there are some 100,000 distinct CDR3 sequences, with around 71% seen only once. Of the sample, less than 15% is held by the ten largest clones.

Without any cell sorting, total RNA and DNA were co-extracted from roughly 18-30 mg of bulk tissue using the AllPrep DNA/RNA mini kit. Between November 2015 and March 2016, roughly five patients in China with histopathologically diagnosed primary liver carcinoma had surgical resection. Chronic HBV infection was present in the patients, and the patients were treatment-naive at sampling. Each tumor was sampled at five spatially separated regions: the superior, inferior, left-lateral and right-lateral poles and the tumor centre. According to histology, viable tumor cells made up more than 75% of every tumor sample. Each fresh piece of tumor and adjacent tissue was cut in two, with one half stored in RNAlater at -80 degrees C and the other half sent for histology.

The sequence links TRBV5-1 to TRBJ1-3, with an unclear D gene assignment. Source material: liver tumor tissue from sampling region 2. What the cell subset or site label conveys for this sample: tumor region T2, inferior pole. The sequence was collected from a woman in her sixties with primary liver carcinoma and hepatitis B virus infection. The DNA sequence is TGCGCCAGCAGCTTGGAAGCGACGGGGATCTCTGGAAACACCATATATTTT. This encodes CASSLEATGISGNTIYF.